A single sample gave rise to the 28 T cell receptor beta chains below, sequenced in a study of T cells in Graves' hyperthyroidism and ophthalmopathy. TCR beta CDR3 regions were amplified from RNA transcripts. The TCR CDR3 was amplified in a first-round RT-PCR using the HTBI primer set. TCRdb recomputed calls from the multiplex PCR reads with MiXCR, one row per CDR3 protein. The sample yields 75,000 to 100,000 distinct CDR3 sequences, approximately 56% seen once. Sequencing was done on a sample of blood. Source of these receptors: a woman between 40 and 50 years old with Graves' hyperthyroidism.

This clonotype appeared many times. The rearrangement uses TRBV18 and TRBJ2-7, with D perhaps TRBD1 (5 bases). V lost 5 bases and J 9 bases, leaving 14 bases between the germline ends. The CDR3 runs 12 residues. Looked up from germline, CDR1 is KGHSH and CDR2 is LQKENI. The DNA for the CDR3 is TGTGCCAGCTCAACCGCAGGGAAAGGGCAGTACTTC. It codes for CASSTAGKGQYF.

This clonotype was recorded at least ten times. The chain has TRBV20-1 and TRBJ2-7; perhaps TRBD1 as D (8 bases). Germline CDR1 DFQATT, CDR2 SNEGSKA (reference sequence). V lost 1 base to trimming and J lost 4 bases, with 20 bases between them. The CDR3 spans 16 residues. This CDR3 is CSARGGQGGKGYEQYF. The DNA of the CDR3 is TGCAGTGCTAGAGGCGGACAGGGAGGGAAAGGTTACGAGCAGTACTTC.

This clonotype was counted many times. The rearrangement joins TRBV7-3 to TRBJ2-7; D is perhaps TRBD1 or TRBD2 (5 bases each). The germline V and J ends were trimmed by 0 bases and 6 bases, with 9 bases remaining between them. The CDR3 loop spans 13 amino acids. Looked up from germline, CDR1 is SGHTA and CDR2 is FQGTGA. In nucleotides, the CDR3 is TGTGCCAGCAGCTTAACGGGGGTGGGCGAGCAGTACTTC. Translation: CASSLTGVGEQYF.

This clonotype came up many times. This chain connects TRBV28 to TRBJ1-6, with D unresolved. V shed 2 bases and J shed 4 bases, with 3 bases lying between them. The CDR3 runs to 13 residues. Germline CDR1 reads MDHEN; CDR2 reads SYDVKM. This chain's CDR3 is CASSLQYNSPLHF. CDR3 in DNA: TGTGCCAGCAGTTTACAGTATAATTCACCCCTCCACTTT.

The rearrangement joins TRBV10-3 to TRBJ1-2; no definite D call. This CDR3 has 14 amino acids. Germline CDR1 ENHRY, CDR2 SYGVKD. The CDR3 here is CSHSYSRRNYGYTF. For the CDR3, the DNA is TGTAGCCATAGTTACTCACGGAGAAACTATGGCTACACCTTC.

V is TRBV20-1 and J is TRBJ1-1, with D perhaps matching TRBD1 (5 bases). V lost 3 bases and J lost 1, with 6 bases in between. The CDR3 is 12 residues long. The germline CDR1 and CDR2 sequences are DFQATT and SNEGSKA (reference sequence). For the CDR3, the DNA is TGCAGTGCTAGGAGGGGGAACACTGAAGCTTTCTTT. Its translation: CSARRGNTEAFF.

The V call is TRBV7-9, the J call TRBJ1-4; no definite D call. CDR1 SEHNR and CDR2 FQNEAQ come from the germline V gene (reference sequence). V lost 3 bases to trimming and J lost 3 bases, with 14 bases between them. The CDR3 is 16 residues long. The CDR3 bases are TGTGCCAGCAGCTTGGTGTTCGGGGTAGCTAATGAAAAACTGTTTTTT. Translating it yields CASSLVFGVANEKLFF.

At least ten counts were recorded for this clonotype. The rearrangement links TRBV18 to TRBJ1-5; 8 bases are a match to TRBD1. Germline V gene sequence: CDR1 KGHSH, CDR2 LQKENI. Trimming cost V 1 base and J 7 bases; bases outside gene matches: 6. The CDR3 covers 15 residues. In DNA form, the CDR3 reads TGTGCCAGCTCACCACAGGGCAGGGGGCTACAGCCCCAGCATTTT. Amino acid sequence: CASSPQGRGLQPQHF.

The sample holds many counts of this clonotype. The chain employs TRBV5-1 and TRBJ1-1, with 8 nucleotides matching TRBD1. V shed 4 bases and J 2 bases; nucleotides not matched to a gene: 4. The CDR3 runs to 14 residues. Germline CDR1 is SGHRS and CDR2 is YFSETQ. CDR3 in amino acids: CASSPGTGNTEAFF. CDR3 DNA: TGCGCCAGCAGCCCCGGGACAGGCAACACTGAAGCTTTCTTT.

The chain has TRBV4-3 and TRBJ2-2; TRBD2 might be the D (5 bases). The CDR3 is made up of 14 amino acids. V was trimmed by 8 bases and J by 6 bases, leaving 16 bases between them. Germline assignment: CDR1 LGHNA and CDR2 YSLEER. The CDR3 coding sequence is TGCGCCAGCGCAGCACTTGCGGACTCCGGGGAGCTGTTTTTT. This translates into CASAALADSGELFF.

V usage is TRBV5-1 and J usage is TRBJ2-2; 11 nucleotides line up with TRBD2. This CDR3 is 16 amino acids long. V lost 5 bases and J lost 0; bases outside the gene matches: 3. Germline V gene sequence: CDR1 SGHRS, CDR2 YFSETQ. The CDR3 protein is CASRPSGRTNTGELFF. The CDR3 bases are TGCGCCAGCAGACCTAGCGGGAGGACGAACACCGGGGAGCTGTTTTTT.

This clonotype was observed many times. The genes are TRBV2 and TRBJ1-6, with D tentatively TRBD1 (6 bases). The length of the CDR3 is 16 residues. The germline gives CDR1 SNHLY, CDR2 FYNNEI. V lost 6 bases to trimming and J lost 7 bases, with 19 bases between them. CDR3 amino acids: CASSSLGTRGNSPLHF. CDR3 DNA: TGTGCCAGCAGCTCCCTCGGGACAAGGGGAAATTCACCCCTCCACTTT.

The rearrangement uses TRBV15 and TRBJ2-7; D is perhaps TRBD1 (6 bases). Trimming removed 5 bases from V and 4 bases from J, with 15 bases in between. The CDR3 contains 14 residues. Germline V gene data show CDR1 as LNHNV and CDR2 as YYDKDF (reference sequence). DNA for the CDR3: TGTGCCACCAGCGCCCGACGGACAGATTACGAGCAGTACTTC. Translated, it gives CATSARRTDYEQYF.

Here the CDR3 reads CATSSSRSSELFF. The DNA for the CDR3 is TGTGCCACCAGCAGCTCACGTTCGAGCGAACTGTTTTTT. This chain links TRBV15 with TRBJ1-4; no clear D gene. Germline CDR1 LNHNV, CDR2 YYDKDF (reference sequence). Trimming took off 3 bases at V and 12 bases at J, with 14 bases between the two ends. The CDR3 totals 13 residues.

This chain links TRBV29-1 with TRBJ2-6; perhaps TRBD2 as D (6 bases). CDR1 and CDR2 (germline): SQVTM, ANQGSEA. CDR3 size: 14 residues. V was trimmed by 0 bases and J by 4 bases, leaving 7 bases between them. For the CDR3, the DNA is TGCAGCGTTGAAGATCGGGAGGGGGCCAACGTCCTGACTTTC. This gives the protein CSVEDREGANVLTF.

The genes are TRBV29-1 and TRBJ1-2; TRBD1 agrees at 10 bases. Germline lookup yields CDR1 SQVTM and CDR2 ANQGSEA. The CDR3 extends over 12 amino acids. With V trimmed by 8 bases and J by 6 bases, 6 bases remained unmatched. CDR3 protein: CSRGQGLDGYTF. CDR3 coding DNA: TGCAGCAGGGGACAGGGGCTCGATGGCTACACCTTC.

The chain employs TRBV7-9 and TRBJ1-2; no reliable D call. With 6 bases removed from V and 2 bases from J, the gap between germline ends came to 10 bases. The CDR3 spans 13 residues. Germline V gives CDR1 SEHNR, CDR2 FQNEAQ (reference sequence). The DNA for the CDR3 is TGTGCCAGCAGTAACACCTCAAACTATGGCTACACCTTC. Amino acid sequence: CASSNTSNYGYTF.

This clonotype was recorded at least ten times. Written as DNA, the CDR3 is TGCAGGGGGTTGGTGGGGAATAGAGCTGAAGCTTTCTTT. It specifies CRGLVGNRAEAFF. The chain couples TRBV20-1 to TRBJ1-1; D not certain. From germline, CDR1 is DFQATT and CDR2 SNEGSKA (reference sequence). CDR3 size: 13 residues.

The V gene is TRBV11-1, the J gene TRBJ1-6; 9 bases line up with TRBD1. The CDR3 totals 16 residues. The germline CDR1 and CDR2 sequences are SGHAT and FQDESV (reference sequence). J gave up 5 bases and V 4 bases, and 6 bases lay outside the gene matches. The CDR3, as DNA: TGTGCCAGCAGCTCCATCGGACAGGGGAATAATTCACCCCTCCACTTT. Translated, it gives CASSSIGQGNNSPLHF.

The chain has TRBV10-3 and TRBJ2-7, with 9 bases fitting TRBD1. This CDR3 is 17 amino acids long. J gave up 3 bases and V 4 bases, and 13 bases lay outside the gene matches. In germline, CDR1 is ENHRY, CDR2 SYGVKD. The CDR3 sequence is CAISVASGQGGYYEQYF. In DNA, the CDR3 is TGTGCCATCAGTGTGGCATCGGGACAGGGAGGTTACTACGAGCAGTACTTC.

The genes are TRBV15 and TRBJ2-5; TRBD1 agrees at 8 bases. Germline CDR1 and CDR2: LNHNV and YYDKDF (reference sequence). This CDR3 contains 14 residues. The V segment lost 3 bases and the J segment 4 bases; nucleotides outside the gene matches: 4. CDR3 bases: TGTGCCACCAGCAGCCCTCAGGGGGCAGAGACCCAGTACTTC. Encoded protein: CATSSPQGAETQYF.

V gene TRBV12-3 or TRBV12-4 combines with J gene TRBJ1-2, with TRBD1 matching 9 bases. Unmatched junction bases numbered 10, after V lost 3 bases and J lost 8 bases. This CDR3 has 15 amino acids. As DNA, the CDR3 is TGTGCCAGCAGTTTGCCCCCGGGACAGGGTTGGGGCTACACCTTC. Translated: CASSLPPGQGWGYTF.

This clonotype was counted many times. V and J are TRBV5-6 and TRBJ1-2; 9 positions match TRBD1. After removal of 3 bases from V and 9 bases from J, the junction contained 6 bases not matched to a gene. The CDR3 runs to 13 residues. CDR1 SGHDT and CDR2 YYEEEE come from the germline V gene. CDR3 residues: CASSSGQGRRYTF. The CDR3 region has the DNA TGTGCCAGCAGCTCTGGACAGGGGAGACGCTACACCTTC.

This chain connects TRBV29-1 to TRBJ1-2, with 7 bases aligning to TRBD1. This CDR3 spans 13 amino acids. With 2 bases clipped from V and 5 bases from J, the junction kept 5 bases outside the gene matches. Per the germline V gene, CDR1 is SQVTM and CDR2 is ANQGSEA. This CDR3 is CSVELPGQYGYTF. For the CDR3, the DNA is TGCAGCGTTGAACTTCCGGGACAGTATGGCTACACCTTC.

The CDR3 here is CSGGQGEGQPQHF. The CDR3 DNA reads as TGCAGCGGGGGACAGGGAGAAGGTCAGCCCCAGCATTTT. This chain connects TRBV29-1 to TRBJ1-5; TRBD1 matches 9 bases. Per the germline V gene, CDR1 is SQVTM and CDR2 is ANQGSEA. The CDR3 runs to 13 residues. The J segment lost 6 bases and the V segment lost 7 bases, leaving 7 bases of the junction unmatched.

This clonotype was found a few times. J is TRBJ2-7 and V is TRBV28, with 11 bases lining up with TRBD1. Germline V gene lookup returns CDR1 MDHEN and CDR2 SYDVKM. Trimming at V came to 3 bases and at J to 4 bases, leaving 2 bases not matched to a gene. The CDR3 is 14 amino acids. The CDR3 region is CASSLRDRGYEQYF. As DNA, the CDR3 is TGTGCCAGCAGTTTGCGGGACAGGGGGTACGAGCAGTACTTC.

The CDR3 sequence is CASSYSIGPGHTGGRYGYTF. The CDR3, as DNA: TGTGCCAGCAGTTACTCGATCGGCCCCGGTCACACAGGGGGCCGTTATGGCTACACCTTC. The genes are TRBV6-6 and TRBJ1-2; 9 bases line up with TRBD1. Trimming at V came to 0 bases and at J to 5 bases, leaving 19 bases not matched to a gene. CDR3 length: 20 residues. The germline gives CDR1 MNHNY, CDR2 SVGAGI (reference sequence).

Only a few counts were recorded for this clonotype. The chain is built from TRBV10-3 and TRBJ1-3; TRBD1 agrees at 10 bases. CDR3 length: 17 amino acids. Looked up from germline, CDR1 is ENHRY and CDR2 is SYGVKD. V lost 5 bases, J lost 2 bases, and 9 bases stayed unmatched. CDR3 region: CAISPGGDRGAGNTIYF. As DNA, the CDR3 is TGTGCCATCAGTCCTGGCGGGGACAGGGGCGCTGGAAACACCATATATTTT.